The text below deals with one T cell receptor beta chain. The CDR3 is 14 amino acids. Trimming cost V 3 bases and J 2 bases, with 11 bases left between them. Germline CDR1 is MNHNS and CDR2 is SASEGT. A second about 7 to 11 cycle PCR used barcoded and J-beta primers. In TCRdb, the 5' RACE reads were re-called with MiXCR into one record per CDR3 protein. Altogether hundreds of thousands of distinct CDR3 sequences are present, 58% being singletons, with the ten largest covering about 20%. This sample was taken from a study of blood T cells in healthy people across ages. This TCR was sampled from a man between 25 and 39 years old in good health. The chain employs TRBV6-1 and TRBJ2-7; no reliable D call. Sample: blood. Here the CDR3 reads CASSDIEMTYEQYF. The DNA for the CDR3 is TGTGCCAGCAGTGATATCGAGATGACCTACGAGCAGTACTTC.